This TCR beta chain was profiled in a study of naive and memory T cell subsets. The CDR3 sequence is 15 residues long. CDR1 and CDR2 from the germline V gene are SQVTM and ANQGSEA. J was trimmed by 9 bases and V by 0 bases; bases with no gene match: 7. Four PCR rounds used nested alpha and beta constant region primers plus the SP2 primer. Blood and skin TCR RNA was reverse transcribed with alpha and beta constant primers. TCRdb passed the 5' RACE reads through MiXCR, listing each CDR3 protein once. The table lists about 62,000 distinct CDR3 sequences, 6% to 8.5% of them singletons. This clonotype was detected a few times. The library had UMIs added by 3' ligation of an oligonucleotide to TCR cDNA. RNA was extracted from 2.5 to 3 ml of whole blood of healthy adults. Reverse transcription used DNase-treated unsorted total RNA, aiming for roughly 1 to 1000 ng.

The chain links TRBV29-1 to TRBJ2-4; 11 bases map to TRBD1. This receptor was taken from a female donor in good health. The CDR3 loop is CSVEDRGTGGSIQYF. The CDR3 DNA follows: TGCAGCGTTGAAGATCGCGGGACAGGGGGGAGCATTCAGTACTTC.